These 21 T cell receptor beta chains originate from one sample sequenced in a study of T-cell memory formation after mild COVID-19. MiXCR, applied by TCRdb to the 5' RACE reads, yields one record per CDR3 protein. The top ten hold roughly two fifths of the sample, which has around 90,000 distinct CDR3 sequences, more than 12% seen once. Sequenced sample: PBMCs or a T cell subset sorted from them (not recorded which). All receptors derive from a man aged 18 to 29 who had mild COVID-19 (a few samples of this study predate the infection). Cell type and time point are not known.

The chain combines TRBV28 with TRBJ1-2, with a weak D call TRBD1 (6 bases). Germline CDR1 MDHEN, CDR2 SYDVKM. Trimming cost V 3 bases and J 1 base, with 15 bases left between them. This CDR3 region has 16 residues. The CDR3: CASSFRGRVFNYGYTF. CDR3 bases: TGTGCCAGCAGTTTCAGGGGCAGGGTATTTAACTATGGCTACACCTTC.

This chain uses TRBV7-9 with TRBJ1-1; D is unresolved. Trimming removed 1 base from V and 1 base from J, with 10 bases in between. CDR1 and CDR2 from the germline V gene are SEHNR and FQNEAQ (reference sequence). The CDR3 consists of 15 residues. The CDR3: CASSLVPGRNTEAFF. Here the CDR3 DNA reads TGTGCCAGCAGCTTAGTCCCGGGGAGGAACACTGAAGCTTTCTTT. The variable domain in full, completed from reference TRBV7-9 and TRBJ1-1, reads DTGVSQNPRHKITKRGQNVTFRCDPISEHNRLYWYRQTLGQGPEFLTYFQNEAQLEKSRLLSDRFSAERPKGSFSTLEIQRTEQGDSAMYLCASSLVPGRNTEAFFGQGTRLTVV.

The chain employs TRBV9 and TRBJ1-1; D remains unclear. CDR1 is SGDLS, CDR2 YYNGEE, per germline. V lost 0 bases, J lost 5 bases, and 8 bases lay in between. This CDR3 has 13 residues. The CDR3 region has the DNA TGTGCCAGCAGCGTAGAAGGCCAGACTGAAGCTTTCTTT. Translated: CASSVEGQTEAFF.

CDR3 in amino acids: CASSTLLAAVTDTQYF. The CDR3 DNA is TGTGCCAGCAGCACCCTACTAGCGGCGGTGACAGATACGCAGTATTTT. This chain links TRBV7-2 with TRBJ2-3; TRBD2 agrees at 8 bases. The CDR3 sequence is 16 residues long. V lost 5 bases, J lost 3 bases, and 10 bases stayed unmatched. From germline, CDR1 is SGHTA and CDR2 FQGNSA.

This clonotype has only a few counts. V is TRBV6-2 or TRBV6-3 and J is TRBJ1-1; no clear D. V was pared by 5 bases and J by 1 base, with 14 bases between. Germline V gives CDR1 MNHEY, CDR2 SVGEGT. The CDR3 length is 15 residues. The CDR3 loop reads CASSLRARGNTEAFF. In DNA form, the CDR3 reads TGTGCCAGCAGTCTAAGGGCTCGGGGGAACACTGAAGCTTTCTTT.

This clonotype occurred a few times. The gene calls are TRBV7-2 and TRBJ1-2; 8 bases map to TRBD1. With 5 bases clipped from V and 3 bases from J, the junction kept 14 bases outside the gene matches. The CDR3 sequence is 17 residues long. Germline V gene data show CDR1 as SGHTA and CDR2 as FQGNSA. CDR3: CASSPTPGGDPHYGYTF. In nucleotides, the CDR3 is TGTGCCAGCAGCCCGACGCCAGGGGGCGATCCGCACTATGGCTACACCTTC.

The chain links TRBV11-2 to TRBJ1-4, with TRBD1 as a possible D gene (5 bases). The germline V and J ends were trimmed by 0 bases and 7 bases, with 15 bases remaining between them. This CDR3 spans 16 amino acids. Per germline, CDR1 SGHAT and CDR2 FQNNGV. Written as DNA, the CDR3 is TGTGCCAGCAGCTTAGAGCCCGGCAGGGCCGGTGAAAAACTGTTTTTT. It yields the protein CASSLEPGRAGEKLFF.

With respect to this clonotype: Compared with germline, one end of the junction differs, possibly owing to a read error. V is TRBV6-5 and J is TRBJ1-2; TRBD1 is a possible D gene (5 bases). The length of the CDR3 is 13 residues. CDR1 and CDR2 from the germline V gene are MNHEY and SVGAGI. DNA for the CDR3: TGTGCCAGCAGCCAGGGACGGATCTATTGCTACACCTTC. It is translated as CASSQGRIYCYTF.

This clonotype was observed a single time. The chain has TRBV5-6 and TRBJ1-2; no firm D call. The CDR3 is 13 amino acids. The V end lost 2 bases, the J end lost 0 bases, and 5 bases lay between the germline ends. Germline CDR1 SGHDT, CDR2 YYEEEE. The CDR3 reads CASSFEANYGYTF. The CDR3 DNA reads TGTGCCAGCAGCTTCGAAGCTAACTATGGCTACACCTTC. The full variable domain, its missing parts supplied by reference TRBV5-6 and TRBJ1-2, is DAGVTQSPTHLIKTRGQQVTLRCSPKSGHDTVSWYQQALGQGPQFIFQYYEEEERQRGNFPDRFSGHQFPNYSSELNVNALLLGDSALYLCASSFEANYGYTFGSGTRLTVV.

This chain joins TRBV6-6 and TRBJ1-5; no clear D. In germline, CDR1 is MNHNY, CDR2 SVGAGI (reference sequence). CDR3 length: 12 amino acids. Trimming took off 5 bases at V and 7 bases at J, with 9 bases between the two ends. CDR3 amino acids: CASSESRQPQHF. CDR3 in DNA: TGTGCCAGCAGTGAATCCCGCCAGCCCCAGCATTTT.

This clonotype occurred a few times. This chain connects TRBV4-2 to TRBJ1-5; no firm D call. Germline-derived CDR1 and CDR2 are LGHNA and YNFKEQ. With 0 bases removed from V and 5 bases from J, the gap between germline ends came to 8 bases. The CDR3 consists of 14 residues. The CDR3 loop is CASSQELAYQPQHF. Written as DNA, the CDR3 is TGTGCCAGCAGCCAAGAATTAGCCTATCAGCCCCAGCATTTT.

This clonotype came up many times. The rearrangement joins TRBV12-3 or TRBV12-4 to TRBJ1-5; unclear D gene. CDR3 length: 15 residues. Trimming left V 3 bases short and J 2 bases short, with 11 bases between. CDR3 in DNA: TGTGCCAGCAGTTTTTCGGGGAATGGCAATCAGCCCCAGCATTTT. As protein: CASSFSGNGNQPQHF.

This clonotype was seen more than once but under ten times. The chain carries TRBV29-1 and TRBJ2-1; 10 bases match TRBD1. V lost 6 bases, J lost 9 bases, and 11 bases stayed unmatched. This CDR3 region has 14 residues. Germline V gives CDR1 SQVTM, CDR2 ANQGSEA. CDR3 sequence reads: CSVAGGQGSSEQFF. The CDR3 DNA reads TGCAGCGTGGCCGGGGGACAGGGGAGTAGTGAGCAGTTCTTC.

Concerning this clonotype itself: The germline gene is not matched at one end of the junction; a read error may be the cause. The chain employs TRBV6-2 or TRBV6-3 and TRBJ2-7; no clear D gene. In germline, CDR1 is MNHEY, CDR2 SVGEGT. The CDR3 length is 12 residues. This chain's CDR3 is CASSISSYGQYF. The CDR3 nucleotides read TGTGCCAGCTCGATCTCGTCCTACGGGCAGTACTTC.

The genes are TRBV20-1 and TRBJ2-7; TRBD2 might be the D (5 bases). Between the trimmed V and J ends, which lost 5 bases and 0 bases, there was a span of 17 bases. The CDR3 runs to 15 residues. CDR1 and CDR2 from the germline V gene are DFQATT and SNEGSKA (reference sequence). DNA for the CDR3: TGCAGTGCTCCCGCCGAGCGGATCCGCTCCTACGAGCAGTACTTC. Its protein is CSAPAERIRSYEQYF.

DNA for the CDR3: TGTGCCAGCAGCGTAGCTACCCCAGGGACCCTCCAAGAGACCCAGTACTTC. Protein sequence: CASSVATPGTLQETQYF. The chain employs TRBV9 and TRBJ2-5; D may correspond to TRBD1 or TRBD2 (5 bases each). Between the trimmed V and J ends, which lost 0 bases and 1 base, there was a span of 16 bases. The CDR3 runs 17 residues. In germline, CDR1 is SGDLS, CDR2 YYNGEE. The whole variable domain, filled in from reference TRBV9 and TRBJ2-5, reads DSGVTQTPKHLITATGQRVTLRCSPRSGDLSVYWYQQSLDQGLQFLIQYYNGEERAKGNILERFSAQQFPDLHSELNLSSLELGDSALYFCASSVATPGTLQETQYFGPGTRLLVL.

This clonotype occurred a few times. The CDR3 protein is CASSLEDYEQYF. The CDR3 nucleotides are TGCGCCAGCAGCTTGGAGGACTACGAGCAGTACTTC. This chain links TRBV5-1 with TRBJ2-7, with D unclear. CDR3 length: 12 amino acids. V was cut by 0 bases and J by 3 bases, with 4 bases left in between. The V gene's germline CDR1 is SGHRS and CDR2 YFSETQ.

The sample holds a few counts of this clonotype. The chain employs TRBV3-2 and TRBJ2-3; the table calls TRBD1, which could not be checked here. TRBV3-2 is recorded as a pseudogene. CDR3 length equals 16 residues. The CDR3 region is CASSQDPGPSTDTQYF. For the CDR3, the DNA is TGTGCCAGCAGCCAAGATCCGGGGCCGAGCACAGATACGCAGTATTTT.

This chain joins TRBV9 and TRBJ2-3; D is unresolved. The CDR3 spans 14 residues. The ends were cut back, 4 bases at V and 3 bases at J, with 12 bases in the middle. Germline CDR1 and CDR2: SGDLS and YYNGEE. CDR3 residues: CASSQTGGTDTQYF. The DNA for the CDR3 is TGTGCCAGCAGCCAGACCGGTGGGACAGATACGCAGTATTTT.

The chain has TRBV6-4 and TRBJ2-1; 10 bases map to TRBD2. The J segment lost 5 bases and the V segment lost 4 bases, leaving 5 bases of the junction unmatched. The germline V gene encodes CDR1 MRHNA and CDR2 SNTAGT. The CDR3 has 15 amino acids. CDR3 residues: CASSGQTSGNNEQFF. The CDR3 nucleotides read TGTGCCAGCAGTGGCCAAACTAGCGGGAACAATGAGCAGTTCTTC.

The chain combines TRBV4-1 with TRBJ2-7; D is unresolved. Germline CDR1 MGHRA, CDR2 YSYEKL. This CDR3 spans 14 amino acids. Trimming stripped 2 bases from V and 6 bases from J, with 14 bases between. The CDR3 coding sequence is TGCGCCAGCAGCCAAAGAGGTTTAGGCAGCGAGCAGTACTTC. Residues: CASSQRGLGSEQYF.